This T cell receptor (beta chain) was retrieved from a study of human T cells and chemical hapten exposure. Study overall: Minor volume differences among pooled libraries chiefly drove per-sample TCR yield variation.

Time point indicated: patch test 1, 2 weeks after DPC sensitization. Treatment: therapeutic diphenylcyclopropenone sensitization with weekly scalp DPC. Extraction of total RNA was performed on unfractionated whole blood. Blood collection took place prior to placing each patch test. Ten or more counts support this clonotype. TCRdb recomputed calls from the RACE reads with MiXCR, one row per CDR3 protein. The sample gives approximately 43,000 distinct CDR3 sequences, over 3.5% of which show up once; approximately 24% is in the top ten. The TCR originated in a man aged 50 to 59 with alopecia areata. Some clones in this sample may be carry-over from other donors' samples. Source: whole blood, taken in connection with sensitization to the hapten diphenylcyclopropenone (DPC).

The CDR3 nucleotides are TGCAGCGTTAGACACGCAAGCAATCAGCCCCAGCATTTT. This codes for CSVRHASNQPQHF. The chain joins TRBV29-1 to TRBJ1-5; D unresolved. The V and J ends lost 5 bases and 1 base respectively, with 9 bases between them. The CDR3 is made up of 13 amino acids. CDR1 SQVTM and CDR2 ANQGSEA come from the germline V gene.